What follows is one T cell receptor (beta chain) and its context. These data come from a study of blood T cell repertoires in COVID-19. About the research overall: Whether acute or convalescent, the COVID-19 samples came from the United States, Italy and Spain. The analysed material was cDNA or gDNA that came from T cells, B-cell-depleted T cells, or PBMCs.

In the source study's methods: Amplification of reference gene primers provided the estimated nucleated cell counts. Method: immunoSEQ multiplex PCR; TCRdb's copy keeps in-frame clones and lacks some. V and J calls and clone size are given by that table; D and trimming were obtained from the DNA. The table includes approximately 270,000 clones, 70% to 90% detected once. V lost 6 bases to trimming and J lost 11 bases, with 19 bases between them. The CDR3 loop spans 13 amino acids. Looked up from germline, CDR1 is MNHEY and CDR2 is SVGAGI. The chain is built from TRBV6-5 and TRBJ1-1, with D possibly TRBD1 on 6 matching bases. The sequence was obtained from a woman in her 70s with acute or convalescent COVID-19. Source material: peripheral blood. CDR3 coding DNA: TGTGCCAGCAGCACTAGACAGGCCCGCGATGCTTTCTTT. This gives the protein CASSTRQARDAFF.